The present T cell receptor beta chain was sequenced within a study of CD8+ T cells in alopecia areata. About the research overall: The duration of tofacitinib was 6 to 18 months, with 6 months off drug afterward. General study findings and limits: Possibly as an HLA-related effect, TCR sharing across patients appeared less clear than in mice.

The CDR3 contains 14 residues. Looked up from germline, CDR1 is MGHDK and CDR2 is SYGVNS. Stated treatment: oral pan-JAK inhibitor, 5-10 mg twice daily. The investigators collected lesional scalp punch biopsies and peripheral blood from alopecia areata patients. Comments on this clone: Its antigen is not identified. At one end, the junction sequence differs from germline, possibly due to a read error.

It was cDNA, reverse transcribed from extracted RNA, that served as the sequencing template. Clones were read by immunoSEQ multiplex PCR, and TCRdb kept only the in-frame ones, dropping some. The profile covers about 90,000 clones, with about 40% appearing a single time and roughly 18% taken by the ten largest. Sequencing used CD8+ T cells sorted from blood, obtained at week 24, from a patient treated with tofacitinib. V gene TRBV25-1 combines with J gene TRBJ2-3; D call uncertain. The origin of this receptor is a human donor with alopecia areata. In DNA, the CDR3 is TGTGCCAGCAGCCTACTGGTGCCTTACGCCTATCAGTACTTT. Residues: CASSLLVPYAYQYF.